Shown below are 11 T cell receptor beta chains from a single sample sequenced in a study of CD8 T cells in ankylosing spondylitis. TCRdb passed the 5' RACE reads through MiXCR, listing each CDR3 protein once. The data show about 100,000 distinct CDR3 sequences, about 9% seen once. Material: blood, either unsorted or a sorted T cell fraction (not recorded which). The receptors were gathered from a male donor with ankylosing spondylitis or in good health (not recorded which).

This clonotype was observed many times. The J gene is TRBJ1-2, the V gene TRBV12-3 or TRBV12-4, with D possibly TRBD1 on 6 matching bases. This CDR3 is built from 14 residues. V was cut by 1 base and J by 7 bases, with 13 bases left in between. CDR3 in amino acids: CASSLVLRGAGYTF. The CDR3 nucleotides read TGTGCCAGCAGTTTAGTGCTAAGGGGGGCTGGCTACACCTTC.

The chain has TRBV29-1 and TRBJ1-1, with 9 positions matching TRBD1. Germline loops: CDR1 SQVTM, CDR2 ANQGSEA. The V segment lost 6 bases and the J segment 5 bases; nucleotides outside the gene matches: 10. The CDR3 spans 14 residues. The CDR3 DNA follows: TGCAGCGTGACGAAGGGACAGGGCGGGACTGAAGCTTTCTTT. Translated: CSVTKGQGGTEAFF. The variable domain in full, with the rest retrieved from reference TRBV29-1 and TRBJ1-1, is SAVISQKPSRDICQRGTSLTIQCQVDSQVTMMFWYRQQPGQSLTLIATANQGSEATYESGFVIDKFPISRPNLTFSTLTVSNMSPEDSSIYLCSVTKGQGGTEAFFGQGTRLTVV.

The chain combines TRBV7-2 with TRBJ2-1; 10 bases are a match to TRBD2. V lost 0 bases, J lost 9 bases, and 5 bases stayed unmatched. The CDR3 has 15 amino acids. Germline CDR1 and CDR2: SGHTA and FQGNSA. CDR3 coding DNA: TGTGCCAGCAGCTTAGCGAGGACTAGCGGACGTGAGCAGTTCTTC. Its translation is CASSLARTSGREQFF.

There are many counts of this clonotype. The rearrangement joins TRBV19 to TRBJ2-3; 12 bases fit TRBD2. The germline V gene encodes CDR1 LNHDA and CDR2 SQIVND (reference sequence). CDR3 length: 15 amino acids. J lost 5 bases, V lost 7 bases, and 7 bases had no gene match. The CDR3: CASNLAGGPVDTQYF. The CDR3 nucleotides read TGTGCCAGTAATCTAGCGGGGGGGCCTGTAGATACGCAGTATTTT.

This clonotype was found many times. The CDR3 loop reads CASREANQPQHF. The CDR3, as DNA: TGTGCCAGCCGAGAGGCTAATCAGCCCCAGCATTTT. The J gene is TRBJ1-5, the V gene TRBV2, with no clear D. With 8 bases removed from V and 4 bases from J, the gap between germline ends came to 9 bases. CDR3 length: 12 amino acids. Germline V CDR1 and CDR2: SNHLY, FYNNEI.

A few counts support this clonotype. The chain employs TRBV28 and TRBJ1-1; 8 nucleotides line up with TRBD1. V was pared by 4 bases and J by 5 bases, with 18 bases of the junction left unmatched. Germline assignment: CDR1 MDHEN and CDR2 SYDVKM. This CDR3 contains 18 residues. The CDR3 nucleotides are TGTGCCAGCAGTTATACCGTTGGGGCAGGGGGCGGAAGGACTGAAGCTTTCTTT. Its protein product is CASSYTVGAGGGRTEAFF.

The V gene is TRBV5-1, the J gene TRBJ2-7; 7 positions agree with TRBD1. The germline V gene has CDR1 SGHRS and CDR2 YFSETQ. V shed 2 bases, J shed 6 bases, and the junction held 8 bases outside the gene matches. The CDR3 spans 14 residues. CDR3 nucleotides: TGCGCCAGCAGCTTAGCCCTCGGACAGGTCGAGCAGTACTTC. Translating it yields CASSLALGQVEQYF. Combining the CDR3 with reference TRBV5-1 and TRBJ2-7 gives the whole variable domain KAGVTQTPRYLIKTRGQQVTLSCSPISGHRSVSWYQQTPGQGLQFLFEYFSETQRNKGNFPGRFSGRQFSNSRSEMNVSTLELGDSALYLCASSLALGQVEQYFGPGTRLTVT.

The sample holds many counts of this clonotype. The CDR3 sequence: CASSLTPTSYNEQFF. The CDR3 DNA sequence: TGTGCCAGCAGCTTAACCCCCACCTCTTACAATGAGCAGTTCTTC. The rearrangement joins TRBV7-2 to TRBJ2-1; no firm D call. CDR1 and CDR2 from the germline V gene are SGHTA and FQGNSA. The CDR3 covers 15 residues. V was trimmed by 2 bases and J by 4 bases, leaving 12 bases between them.

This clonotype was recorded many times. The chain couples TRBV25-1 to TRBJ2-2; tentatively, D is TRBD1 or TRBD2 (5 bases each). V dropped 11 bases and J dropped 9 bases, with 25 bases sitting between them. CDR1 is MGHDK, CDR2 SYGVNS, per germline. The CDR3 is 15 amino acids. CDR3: CARAPEGPQIRELFF. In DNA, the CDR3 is TGTGCCCGAGCCCCCGAGGGGCCGCAGATCAGGGAGCTGTTTTTT.

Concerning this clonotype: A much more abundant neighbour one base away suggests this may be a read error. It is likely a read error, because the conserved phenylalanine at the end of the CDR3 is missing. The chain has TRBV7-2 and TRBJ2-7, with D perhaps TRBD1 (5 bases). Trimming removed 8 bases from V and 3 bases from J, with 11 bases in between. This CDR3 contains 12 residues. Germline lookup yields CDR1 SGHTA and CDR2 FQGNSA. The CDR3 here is CASLGANYEQYL. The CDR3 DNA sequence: TGTGCCAGCTTAGGGGCTAACTACGAGCAGTACCTC.

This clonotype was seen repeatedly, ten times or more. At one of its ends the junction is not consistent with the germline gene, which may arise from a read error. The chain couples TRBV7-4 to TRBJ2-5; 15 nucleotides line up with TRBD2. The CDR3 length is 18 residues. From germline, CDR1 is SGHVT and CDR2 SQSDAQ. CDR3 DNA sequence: TGTGCCAGCAGCAAAGGGACTAGCGGGGGGAACAACCAAGAGATCCAGTACTTC. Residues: CASSKGTSGGNNQEIQYF.